This T cell receptor (beta chain) was sequenced during a study of early T cells in non-severe SARS-CoV-2 infection. Study-level information: With bulk RNA from unsorted whole blood as input, sequencing yielded unpaired chains.

A single record per CDR3 protein comes from TCRdb applying MiXCR to the 5' RACE reads. The repertoire includes about 49,000 distinct CDR3 sequences, about 12% of them detected once, and about 2.5% sits in the top ten. V was shortened by 3 bases and J by 1 base, with 9 bases between the two germline ends. The CDR3 loop spans 15 amino acids. Germline V gene data show CDR1 as SGHTA and CDR2 as FQGNSA. The sequencing used whole blood, collected at baseline. The rearrangement links TRBV7-2 to TRBJ1-4, with D possibly matching TRBD1 (6 bases). The TCR originated in an adult who was a healthcare worker with PCR-confirmed SARS-CoV-2 infection or an uninfected control (not recorded which). The CDR3 loop is CASSFQGGTNEKLFF. DNA for the CDR3: TGTGCCAGCAGCTTTCAAGGGGGAACTAATGAAAAACTGTTTTTT.